This T cell receptor (beta chain) originates from a study of blood T cell repertoires in COVID-19. On the study more broadly: Sites in the United States, Italy and Spain provided acute and convalescent COVID-19 samples. From T cells, B-cell-depleted T cells, or PBMCs came the material, which was cDNA or gDNA.

The CDR3 has 15 residues. The germline V gene encodes CDR1 MNHEY and CDR2 SMNVEV (reference sequence). The germline V and J ends were trimmed by 3 bases and 8 bases, with 17 bases remaining between them. Method: immunoSEQ multiplex PCR; TCRdb's copy keeps in-frame clones and lacks some. The table lists about 110,000 clones, roughly 85% of them singletons. What was sequenced was peripheral blood. This chain uses TRBV27 with TRBJ2-1; D gene uncertain. The source is a human donor in a cohort sampled during active COVID-19. CDR3 protein: CASSLSQDFRDEQFF. Here the CDR3 DNA reads TGTGCCAGCAGTTTGTCCCAGGATTTCAGAGATGAGCAGTTCTTC.